The present TCR beta chain was sequenced within a study of blood T cell repertoires in COVID-19. Study-wide context: COVID-19 samples from acute and convalescent phases originated in the United States, Italy and Spain. In each case, the material was cDNA or gDNA derived from T cells, B-cell-depleted T cells, or PBMCs.

The germline V and J ends were trimmed by 3 bases and 6 bases, with 15 bases remaining between them. The CDR3 is 14 residues long. CDR1 LNHDA and CDR2 SQIVND come from the germline V gene (reference sequence). In the authors' workflow: Amplification with reference gene primers provided the estimates of nucleated cell counts. This table comes from immunoSEQ multiplex PCR, and its TCRdb copy is limited to in-frame clones, with some not included. V and J calls plus clone size are reproduced from that table; the DNA served to infer D and trimming. The sample has about 180,000 clones, 60% to 80% seen once.

The receptor comes from an older woman with acute or convalescent COVID-19. This rearrangement joins TRBV19 to TRBJ2-7, with D perhaps matching TRBD1 (5 bases). Sequenced material: peripheral blood. The CDR3 sequence: CASSIFKGQGEQYF. CDR3 DNA: TGTGCCAGTAGTATCTTCAAGGGTCAGGGCGAGCAGTACTTC.